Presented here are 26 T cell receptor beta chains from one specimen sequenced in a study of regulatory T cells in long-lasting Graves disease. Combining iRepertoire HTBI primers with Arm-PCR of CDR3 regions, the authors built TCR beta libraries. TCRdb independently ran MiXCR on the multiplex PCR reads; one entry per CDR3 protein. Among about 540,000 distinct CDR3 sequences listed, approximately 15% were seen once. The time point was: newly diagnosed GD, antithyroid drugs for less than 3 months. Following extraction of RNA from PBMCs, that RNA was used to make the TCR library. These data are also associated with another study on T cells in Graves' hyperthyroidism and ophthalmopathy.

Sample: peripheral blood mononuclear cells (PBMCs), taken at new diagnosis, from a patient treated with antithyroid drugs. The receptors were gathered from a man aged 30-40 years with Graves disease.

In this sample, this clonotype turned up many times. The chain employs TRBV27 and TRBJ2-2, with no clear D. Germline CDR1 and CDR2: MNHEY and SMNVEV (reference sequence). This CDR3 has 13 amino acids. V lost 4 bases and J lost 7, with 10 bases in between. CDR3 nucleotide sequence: TGTGCCAGCAGTTCCCGGTACAACGGGGAGCTGTTTTTT. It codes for CASSSRYNGELFF.

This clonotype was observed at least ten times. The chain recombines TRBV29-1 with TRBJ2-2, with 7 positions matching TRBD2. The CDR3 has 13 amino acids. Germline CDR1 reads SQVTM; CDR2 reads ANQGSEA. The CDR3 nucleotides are TGCAGTGCCGGACTAGAGGTCCCCGGGGAGCTGTTTTTT. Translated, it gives CSAGLEVPGELFF.

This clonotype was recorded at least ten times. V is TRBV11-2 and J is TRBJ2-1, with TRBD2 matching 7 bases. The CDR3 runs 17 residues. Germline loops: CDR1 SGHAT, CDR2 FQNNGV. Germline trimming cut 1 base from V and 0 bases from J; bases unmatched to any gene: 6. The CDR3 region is CASSLGGGSSSYNEQFF. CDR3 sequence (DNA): TGTGCCAGCAGCTTAGGGGGGGGTTCGAGCTCCTACAATGAGCAGTTCTTC.

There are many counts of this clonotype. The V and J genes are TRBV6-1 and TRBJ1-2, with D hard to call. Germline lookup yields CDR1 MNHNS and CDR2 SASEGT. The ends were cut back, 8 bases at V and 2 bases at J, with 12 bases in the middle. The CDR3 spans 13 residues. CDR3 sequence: CASGSELNYGYTF. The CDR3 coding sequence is TGTGCCAGCGGATCTGAGTTAAACTATGGCTACACCTTC.

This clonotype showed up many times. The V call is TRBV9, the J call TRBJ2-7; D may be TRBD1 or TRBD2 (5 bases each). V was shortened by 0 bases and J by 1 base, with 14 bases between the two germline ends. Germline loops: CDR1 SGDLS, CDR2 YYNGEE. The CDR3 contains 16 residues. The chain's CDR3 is CASSVDPGRGSYEQYF. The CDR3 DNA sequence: TGTGCCAGCAGCGTAGACCCGGGGCGCGGTTCCTACGAGCAGTACTTC.

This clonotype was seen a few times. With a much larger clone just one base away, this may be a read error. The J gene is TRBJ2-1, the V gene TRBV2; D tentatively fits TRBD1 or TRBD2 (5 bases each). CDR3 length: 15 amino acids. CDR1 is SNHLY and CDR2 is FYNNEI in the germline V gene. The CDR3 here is CASSVRDDGFDERFF. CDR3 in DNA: TGTGCCAGCAGCGTCCGGGACGATGGATTCGATGAGCGGTTCTTC.

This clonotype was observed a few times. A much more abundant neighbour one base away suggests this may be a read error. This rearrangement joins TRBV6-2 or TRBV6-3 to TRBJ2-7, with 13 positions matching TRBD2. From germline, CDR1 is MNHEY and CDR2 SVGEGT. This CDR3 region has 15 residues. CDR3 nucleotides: TGTGCCGGCAGTGGACTAGCGGGAGACTCCTACGAGCAGTACTTC. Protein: CAGSGLAGDSYEQYF.

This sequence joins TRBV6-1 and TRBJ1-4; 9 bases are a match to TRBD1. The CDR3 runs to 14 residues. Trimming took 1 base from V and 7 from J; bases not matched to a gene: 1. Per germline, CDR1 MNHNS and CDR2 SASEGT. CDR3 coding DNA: TGTGCCAGCAGTGAAGGGACAGGGGTTGAAAAACTGTTTTTT. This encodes CASSEGTGVEKLFF.

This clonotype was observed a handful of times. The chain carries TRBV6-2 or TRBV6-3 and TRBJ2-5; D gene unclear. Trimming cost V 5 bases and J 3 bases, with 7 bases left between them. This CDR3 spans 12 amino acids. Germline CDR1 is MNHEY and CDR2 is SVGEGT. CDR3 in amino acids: CASSDVKETQYF. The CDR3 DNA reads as TGTGCCAGCAGTGACGTAAAAGAGACCCAGTACTTC.

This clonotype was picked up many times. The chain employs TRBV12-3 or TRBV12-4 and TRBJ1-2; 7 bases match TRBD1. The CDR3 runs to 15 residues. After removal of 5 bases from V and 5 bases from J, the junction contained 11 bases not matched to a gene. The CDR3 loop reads CASSMGRGLLYGYTF. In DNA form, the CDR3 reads TGTGCCAGCAGTATGGGAAGGGGGCTGTTGTATGGCTACACCTTC.

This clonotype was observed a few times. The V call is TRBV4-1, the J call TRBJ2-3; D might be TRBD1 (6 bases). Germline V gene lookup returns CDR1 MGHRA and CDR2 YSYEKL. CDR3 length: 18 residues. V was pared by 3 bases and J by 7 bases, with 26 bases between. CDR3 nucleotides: TGCGCCAGCAGCCATCAGGTCTTAAGGGACATTGAGGCGAATACGCAGTATTTT. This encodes CASSHQVLRDIEANTQYF.

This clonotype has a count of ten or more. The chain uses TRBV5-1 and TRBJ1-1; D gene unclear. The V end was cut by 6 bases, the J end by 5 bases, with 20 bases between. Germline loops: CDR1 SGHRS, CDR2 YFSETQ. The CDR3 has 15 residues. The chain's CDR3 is CASTLTPGESTEAFF. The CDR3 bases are TGCGCCAGCACCTTAACCCCTGGGGAAAGTACTGAAGCTTTCTTT. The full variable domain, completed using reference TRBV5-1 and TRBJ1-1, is KAGVTQTPRYLIKTRGQQVTLSCSPISGHRSVSWYQQTPGQGLQFLFEYFSETQRNKGNFPGRFSGRQFSNSRSEMNVSTLELGDSALYLCASTLTPGESTEAFFGQGTRLTVV.

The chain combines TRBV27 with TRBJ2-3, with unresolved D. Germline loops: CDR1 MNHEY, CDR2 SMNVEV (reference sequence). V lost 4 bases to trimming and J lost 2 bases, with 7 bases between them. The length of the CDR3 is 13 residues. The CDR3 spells CASSSQNTDTQYF. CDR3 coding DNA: TGTGCCAGCAGTTCGCAGAACACAGATACGCAGTATTTT.

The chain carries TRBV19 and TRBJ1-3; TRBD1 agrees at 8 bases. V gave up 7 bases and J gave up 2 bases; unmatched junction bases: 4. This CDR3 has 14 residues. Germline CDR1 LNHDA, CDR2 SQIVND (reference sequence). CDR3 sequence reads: CASMTGEAGNTIYF. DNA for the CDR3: TGTGCCAGTATGACAGGGGAGGCTGGAAACACCATATATTTT.

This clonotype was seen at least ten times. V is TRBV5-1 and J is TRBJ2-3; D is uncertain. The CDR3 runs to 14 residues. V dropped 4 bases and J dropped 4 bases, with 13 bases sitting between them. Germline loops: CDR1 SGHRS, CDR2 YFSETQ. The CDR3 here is CASSPRLSADTQYF. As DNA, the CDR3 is TGCGCCAGCAGCCCCCGCCTCAGCGCAGATACGCAGTATTTT.

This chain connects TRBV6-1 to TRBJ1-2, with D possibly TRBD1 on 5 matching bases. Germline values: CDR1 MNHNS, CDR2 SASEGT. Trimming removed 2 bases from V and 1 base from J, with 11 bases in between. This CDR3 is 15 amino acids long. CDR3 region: CASSERGRSNYGYTF. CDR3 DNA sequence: TGTGCCAGCAGTGAACGGGGGAGGAGTAACTATGGCTACACCTTC.

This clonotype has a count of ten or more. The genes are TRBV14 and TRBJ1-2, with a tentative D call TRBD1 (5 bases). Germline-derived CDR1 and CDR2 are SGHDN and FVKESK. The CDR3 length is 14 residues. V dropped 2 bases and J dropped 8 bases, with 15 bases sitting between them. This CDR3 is CASSQYDRSGGYTF. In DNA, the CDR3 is TGTGCCAGCAGCCAATACGACAGATCCGGCGGCTACACCTTC.

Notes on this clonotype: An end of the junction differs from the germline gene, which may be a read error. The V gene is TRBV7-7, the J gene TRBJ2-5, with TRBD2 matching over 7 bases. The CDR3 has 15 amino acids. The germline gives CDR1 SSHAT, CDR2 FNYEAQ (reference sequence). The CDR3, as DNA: TGTGCTAGCAGCCTGACCCACAGCGGGGAGGAGACCCAGTACTTC. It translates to CASSLTHSGEETQYF.

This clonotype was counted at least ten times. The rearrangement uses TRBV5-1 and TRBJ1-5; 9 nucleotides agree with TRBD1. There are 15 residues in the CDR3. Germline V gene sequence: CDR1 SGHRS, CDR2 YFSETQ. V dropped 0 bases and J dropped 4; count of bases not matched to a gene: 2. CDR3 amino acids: CASSLEGQGNQPQHF. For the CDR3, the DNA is TGCGCCAGCAGCTTGGAGGGACAGGGAAATCAGCCCCAGCATTTT.

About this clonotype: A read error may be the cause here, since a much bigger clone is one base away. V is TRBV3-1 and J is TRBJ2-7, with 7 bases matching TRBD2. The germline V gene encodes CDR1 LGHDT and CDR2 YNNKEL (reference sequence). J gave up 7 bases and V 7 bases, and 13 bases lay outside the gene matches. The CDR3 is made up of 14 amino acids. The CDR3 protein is CASTRSSGPNEQYF. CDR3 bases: TGTGCCAGCACCAGGTCTAGCGGACCCAATGAGCAGTACTTC.

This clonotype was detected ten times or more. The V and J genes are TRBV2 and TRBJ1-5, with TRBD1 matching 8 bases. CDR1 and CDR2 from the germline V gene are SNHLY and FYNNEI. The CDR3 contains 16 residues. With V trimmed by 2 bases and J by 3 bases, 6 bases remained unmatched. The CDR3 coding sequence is TGTGCCAGCAGTGAACCAGGGGGCAGCTCCAATCAGCCCCAGCATTTT. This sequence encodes CASSEPGGSSNQPQHF. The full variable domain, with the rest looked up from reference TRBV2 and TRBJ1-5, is EPEVTQTPSHQVTQMGQEVILRCVPISNHLYFYWYRQILGQKVEFLVSFYNNEISEKSEIFDDQFSVERPDGSNFTLKIRSTKLEDSAMYFCASSEPGGSSNQPQHFGDGTRLSIL.

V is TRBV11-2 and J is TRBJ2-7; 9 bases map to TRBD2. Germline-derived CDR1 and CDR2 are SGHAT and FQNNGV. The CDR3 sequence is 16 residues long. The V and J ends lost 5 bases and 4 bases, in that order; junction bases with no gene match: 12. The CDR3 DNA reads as TGTGCCAGCAGCCCATTTCCTAGCGGGGTAAATTACGAGCAGTACTTC. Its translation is CASSPFPSGVNYEQYF.

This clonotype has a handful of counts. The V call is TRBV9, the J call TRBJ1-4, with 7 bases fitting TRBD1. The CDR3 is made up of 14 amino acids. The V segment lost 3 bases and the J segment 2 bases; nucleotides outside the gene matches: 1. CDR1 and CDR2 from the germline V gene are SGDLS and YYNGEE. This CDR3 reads CASSAQGTNEKLFF. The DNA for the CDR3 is TGTGCCAGCAGCGCACAGGGGACTAATGAAAAACTGTTTTTT.

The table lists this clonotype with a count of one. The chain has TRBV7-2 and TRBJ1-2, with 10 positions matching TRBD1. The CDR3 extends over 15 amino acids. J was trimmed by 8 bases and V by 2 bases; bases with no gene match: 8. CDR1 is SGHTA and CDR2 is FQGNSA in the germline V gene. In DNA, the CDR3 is TGTGCCAGCAGCTTAACCCTAGGACAGGGGGTCGGCTACACCTTC. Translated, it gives CASSLTLGQGVGYTF.

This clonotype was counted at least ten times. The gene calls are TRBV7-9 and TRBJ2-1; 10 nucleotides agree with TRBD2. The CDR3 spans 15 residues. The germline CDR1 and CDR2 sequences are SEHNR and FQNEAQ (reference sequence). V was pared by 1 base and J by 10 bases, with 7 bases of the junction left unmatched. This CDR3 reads CASSLGLAGEVEQFF. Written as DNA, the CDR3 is TGTGCCAGCAGCTTAGGTCTAGCGGGAGAGGTGGAGCAGTTCTTC.

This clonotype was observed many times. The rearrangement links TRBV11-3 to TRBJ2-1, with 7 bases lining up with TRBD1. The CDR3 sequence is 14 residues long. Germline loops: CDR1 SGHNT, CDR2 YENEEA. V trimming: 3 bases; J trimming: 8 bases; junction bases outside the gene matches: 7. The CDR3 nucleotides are TGTGCCAGCAGCTTCGCGACAGGGTCGTATGAGCAGTTCTTC. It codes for CASSFATGSYEQFF.